This T cell receptor beta chain comes out of a study of blood T cells in healthy people across ages. For the second PCR, which ran for about 6 to 11 cycles, a sample-barcoded 5' primer and a J-beta primer mix were used. Using its own MiXCR run on the 5' RACE reads, TCRdb lists one record per CDR3 protein. Among under 800,000 distinct CDR3 sequences listed, around 20% were seen once. The CDR3 is 12 residues long. In germline, CDR1 is DFQATT, CDR2 SNEGSKA (reference sequence). The ends were cut back, 3 bases at V and 1 base at J, with 6 bases in the middle. Sequenced input: blood. The chain couples TRBV20-1 to TRBJ2-5; no definite D call. This TCR derives from a man in his sixties or seventies in good health. CDR3 protein: CSASFIQETQYF. In DNA, the CDR3 is TGCAGTGCTAGTTTCATCCAAGAGACCCAGTACTTC.